The clone carrying this T cell receptor beta chain occurred a few times. Its antigen remains unidentified. Both 60 Vbeta primers and 13 Jbeta primers went into the PCR. Some clones are missing from TCRdb's copy, which holds only in-frame ones; the method was immunoSEQ multiplex PCR. The top ten clones hold roughly 2.2% of a sample with over 100,000 clones, roughly 66% of them seen once. This sample stems from a study of cytomegalovirus exposure and HLA in healthy donors. Findings and caveats of the study: In a later analysis, TCR association rates varied by HLA locus: DRB1 most, HLA-C fewest. Rarity held for most TCR sequences, but there were some public TCRs that occurred in many donors. As was reported, the classifier diagnosed cytomegalovirus status with high specificity and sensitivity. Researchers reportedly found TCR beta sequences accurately predicted most subjects' HLA-A and HLA-B alleles.

The ends were cut back, 0 bases at V and 5 bases at J, with 2 bases in the middle. Germline lookup yields CDR1 SGHDT and CDR2 YYEEEE. This CDR3 has 11 amino acids. The chain has TRBV5-6 and TRBJ1-1; D is uncertain. Material for sequencing was PBMCs. This receptor was identified in a woman under 40 in good health and CMV-seronegative. CDR3: CASSLATEAFF. DNA for the CDR3: TGTGCCAGCAGCTTGGCTACTGAAGCTTTCTTT.